Each of the 17 T cell receptor beta chains below was sequenced from the same sample in a study of response to subunit inactivated influenza vaccine. TCRdb independently ran MiXCR on the RT-PCR reads; one entry per CDR3 protein. This sample has under 500,000 distinct CDR3 sequences, with approximately 9.9% found just once. The source material was PBMCs from blood, sampled roughly 47 days after vaccination. The receptor set was obtained from a man aged 50-60 years who received an inactivated influenza vaccine.

This clonotype has ten or more counts. This chain uses TRBV20-1 with TRBJ1-5; possibly TRBD1 for D (6 bases). The V gene lost 3 bases and the J gene lost 0 bases, with 9 bases spanning the gap. The CDR3 extends over 14 amino acids. The germline gives CDR1 DFQATT, CDR2 SNEGSKA (reference sequence). As DNA, the CDR3 is TGCAGTGCTAGCAGGGGATTTAGCAATCAGCCCCAGCATTTT. Protein product: CSASRGFSNQPQHF.

The chain employs TRBV6-2 or TRBV6-3 and TRBJ2-3, with unresolved D. Germline V CDR1 and CDR2: MNHEY, SVGEGT. Trimming shortened V by 6 bases and J by 0 bases, and 13 bases separated the two germline ends. This CDR3 region has 15 residues. CDR3 nucleotides: TGTGCCAGCAGAGTCCGCGTTATAAGCACAGATACGCAGTATTTT. Translating gives CASRVRVISTDTQYF.

This clonotype was detected only a few times. CDR3 DNA sequence: TGCAGCCTACGCGGTCGGATGAACAATGAGCAGTTCTTC. Encoded protein: CSLRGRMNNEQFF. The J gene is TRBJ2-1, the V gene TRBV29-1; D is undetermined. Trimming pared 8 bases from V and 5 bases from J, leaving 16 bases between. The CDR3 has 13 residues. The germline V gene has CDR1 SQVTM and CDR2 ANQGSEA.

The sample holds many counts of this clonotype. The V call is TRBV20-1, the J call TRBJ2-2; a weak D match, TRBD1 (5 bases). With 3 bases removed from V and 1 base from J, the gap between germline ends came to 9 bases. CDR3 length: 14 amino acids. CDR1 is DFQATT and CDR2 is SNEGSKA in the germline V gene (reference sequence). CDR3: CSASRQGNTGELFF. The CDR3 DNA follows: TGCAGTGCTAGTCGCCAGGGGAACACCGGGGAGCTGTTTTTT.

The J gene is TRBJ1-1, the V gene TRBV6-2 or TRBV6-3; D gene ambiguous. This CDR3 is 16 amino acids long. In germline, CDR1 is MNHEY, CDR2 SVGEGT. Trimming took off 1 base at V and 1 base at J, with 13 bases between the two ends. Here the CDR3 DNA reads TGTGCCAGCAGTTACTATTACTACGACACGAACACTGAAGCTTTCTTT. It encodes CASSYYYYDTNTEAFF.

The rearrangement links TRBV6-2 or TRBV6-3 to TRBJ2-5; D remains unclear. This CDR3 is built from 12 residues. CDR1 and CDR2 (germline): MNHEY, SVGEGT. The germline V and J ends were trimmed by 10 bases and 5 bases, with 14 bases remaining between them. CDR3 bases: TGTGCCACCCGACCCGCCTGGGAGACCCAGTACTTC. Protein: CATRPAWETQYF.

This clonotype was observed many times. The V gene is TRBV24-1, the J gene TRBJ2-3; D assignment may be TRBD1 or TRBD2 (5 bases each). V dropped 0 bases and J dropped 3 bases, with 18 bases sitting between them. This CDR3 comprises 18 residues. CDR1 and CDR2 (germline): KGHDR, SFDVKD. CDR3 bases: TGTGCCACCAGTGATTTGCGTGGGACCGACAGCTTAACAGATACGCAGTATTTT. Amino acid sequence: CATSDLRGTDSLTDTQYF.

This clonotype was detected ten times or more. The chain has TRBV7-8 and TRBJ2-1, with 9 bases aligning to TRBD2. CDR3 size: 15 residues. CDR1 and CDR2 from the germline V gene are SGHVS and FQNEAQ. After removal of 7 bases from V and 7 bases from J, the junction contained 11 bases not matched to a gene. CDR3 region: CASTPMREGGNEQFF. CDR3 DNA: TGTGCCAGCACCCCCATGCGGGAGGGGGGGAATGAGCAGTTCTTC.

The chain couples TRBV12-3 or TRBV12-4 to TRBJ2-4; D remains unclear. CDR3 length equals 14 residues. V lost 7 bases and J lost 0, with 10 bases in between. CDR3 region: CASTYSLAKNIQYF. DNA for the CDR3: TGTGCCAGCACTTATTCATTAGCCAAAAACATTCAGTACTTC.

The sample holds a few counts of this clonotype. The chain is built from TRBV9 and TRBJ2-4; D ambiguous. V lost 0 bases and J lost 4, with 5 bases in between. This CDR3 region has 13 residues. Germline V gene data show CDR1 as SGDLS and CDR2 as YYNGEE. Here the CDR3 DNA reads TGTGCCAGCAGCGTAGCCCCGAAAAACATTCAGTACTTC. This translates into CASSVAPKNIQYF. Together with reference TRBV9 and TRBJ2-4, the CDR3 gives the full variable domain: DSGVTQTPKHLITATGQRVTLRCSPRSGDLSVYWYQQSLDQGLQFLIQYYNGEERAKGNILERFSAQQFPDLHSELNLSSLELGDSALYFCASSVAPKNIQYFGAGTRLSVL.

This clonotype was detected ten times or more. The chain combines TRBV6-5 with TRBJ2-2; no reliable D call. V dropped 2 bases and J dropped 3 bases, with 1 base sitting between them. This CDR3 spans 12 amino acids. Germline CDR1 is MNHEY and CDR2 is SVGAGI. CDR3 in amino acids: CASSYHTGELFF. The CDR3 DNA is TGTGCCAGCAGTTACCACACCGGGGAGCTGTTTTTT.

V and J are TRBV10-3 and TRBJ2-5; D call uncertain. Per the germline V gene, CDR1 is ENHRY and CDR2 is SYGVKD. V lost 2 bases, J lost 8 bases, and 6 bases lay in between. The CDR3 spans 11 residues. CDR3 sequence reads: CAISEGNTQYF. For the CDR3, the DNA is TGTGCCATCAGTGAGGGGAATACCCAGTACTTC.

This clonotype was counted between two and nine times. The chain joins TRBV12-3 or TRBV12-4 to TRBJ2-1, with D unclear. This CDR3 is built from 15 residues. The V and J ends lost 2 bases and 1 base respectively, with 9 bases between them. The CDR3 loop is CASSLFGTSYNEQFF. The CDR3, as DNA: TGTGCCAGCAGTTTATTCGGCACGTCCTACAATGAGCAGTTCTTC.

The J gene is TRBJ2-7, the V gene TRBV7-9; 11 bases fit TRBD1. Looked up from germline, CDR1 is SEHNR and CDR2 is FQNEAQ (reference sequence). CDR3 length: 15 amino acids. With 5 bases clipped from V and 3 bases from J, the junction kept 6 bases outside the gene matches. The CDR3 coding sequence is TGTGCCAGCAGCCCCCGGGACAGGGGGTTCTACGAGCAGTACTTC. This gives the protein CASSPRDRGFYEQYF.

This clonotype was seen repeatedly, ten times or more. The chain links TRBV20-1 to TRBJ1-2, with 9 bases identical to TRBD1. Germline assignment: CDR1 DFQATT and CDR2 SNEGSKA (reference sequence). J lost 4 bases, V lost 6 bases, and 9 bases had no gene match. The CDR3 is 14 residues long. CDR3 sequence reads: CSAQDRGSGYGYTF. DNA of the CDR3: TGCAGTGCGCAGGACAGGGGCAGTGGCTATGGCTACACCTTC.

This clonotype came up many times. The chain couples TRBV5-6 to TRBJ1-3, with D unclear. Germline CDR1 reads SGHDT; CDR2 reads YYEEEE. The CDR3 totals 15 residues. The germline V and J ends were trimmed by 1 base and 0 bases, with 8 bases remaining between them. CDR3 nucleotide sequence: TGTGCCAGCAGCTTGCCGGCGAGCTCTGGAAACACCATATATTTT. Encoded protein: CASSLPASSGNTIYF. Based on the CDR3 plus reference TRBV5-6 and TRBJ1-3, the full variable domain is DAGVTQSPTHLIKTRGQQVTLRCSPKSGHDTVSWYQQALGQGPQFIFQYYEEEERQRGNFPDRFSGHQFPNYSSELNVNALLLGDSALYLCASSLPASSGNTIYFGEGSWLTVV.

This clonotype came up many times. This chain joins TRBV3-1 and TRBJ1-6; 9 bases fit TRBD1. Unmatched junction bases numbered 8, after V lost 7 bases and J lost 7 bases. The CDR3 is 15 residues long. CDR1 is LGHDT, CDR2 YNNKEL, per germline (reference sequence). The CDR3 loop reads CASKDRGIDNSPLHF. In DNA, the CDR3 is TGTGCCAGCAAGGACAGGGGAATTGACAATTCACCCCTCCACTTT.